This T cell receptor (beta chain) comes out of a study of vaccination and CD4 T cells after COVID-19. Study-wide background: Post-vaccine sample collection happened at a median of around 77 days after dose two, ranging 14 to 241. Overlapping spike peptides served as the stimulus for the cells. These peptides came from SARS-CoV-2 and from the common cold coronaviruses HCoV-NL63, HCoV-OC43 and HCoV-229E. Broader study findings: The study found median SARS-CoV-2-reactive clonotypes rising from 21 to 38, not significantly. There were relatively few convalescent patients studied, and there were no early post-infection timepoints.

The time point denotes: late sampling 161 to 241 days after vaccination in three convalescent patients. Treatment reported: roughly 11-day PBMC culture with coronavirus spike peptide pools or control peptides (ViraFEST assay). The sample holds a few counts of this clonotype. Antigen: not known. The Oncomine TCR Beta short-read assay sequenced DNA from cultured CD4+ T cells. TCRdb re-called the PCR reads with MiXCR, one entry per CDR3 protein. The table includes about 25,000 distinct CDR3 sequences, 30% detected once. The sample was CD4+ T cells from blood, cultured in vitro, taken about 7 months after SARS-CoV-2 vaccination. The receptor was isolated from a human donor who had recovered from COVID-19.

CDR3 bases: TGCAGTGCTAACCGACAGGGTCCGGAGCCCCAGCATTTT. Translated, it gives CSANRQGPEPQHF. V gene TRBV20-1 combines with J gene TRBJ1-5; 7 bases are shared with TRBD1. The CDR3 runs to 13 residues. Trimming took 4 bases from V and 8 from J; bases not matched to a gene: 8. CDR1 and CDR2 (germline): DFQATT, SNEGSKA (reference sequence).